These 4 T cell receptor beta chains came from one sample sequenced in a study of blood T cell repertoires in COVID-19. Clones were sequenced by immunoSEQ multiplex PCR, and TCRdb holds only the in-frame ones, with some missing. The sample includes around 330,000 clones, more than 90% seen only once; the top ten take roughly 2.6%. Sequenced material: PBMCs or T cells enriched from blood (not recorded which). The source of these receptors is a man in his 60s who had recovered from COVID-19.

The V call is TRBV7-9, the J call TRBJ1-1, with 10 bases identical to TRBD1. The CDR3 loop spans 15 amino acids. In germline, CDR1 is SEHNR, CDR2 FQNEAQ (reference sequence). V dropped 5 bases and J dropped 5; count of bases not matched to a gene: 8. The CDR3 loop is CASSTTRQGATEAFF. The CDR3 region has the DNA TGTGCCAGCAGCACAACTCGACAGGGGGCGACTGAAGCTTTCTTT.

The chain employs TRBV6-5 and TRBJ1-3; 8 bases fit TRBD1. Looked up from germline, CDR1 is MNHEY and CDR2 is SVGAGI. The ends lost 6 bases at V and 4 bases at J; junction bases unmatched: 8. This CDR3 is built from 15 residues. CDR3 in DNA: TGTGCCAGCAGCTCCAGTACAGGGGGGGGAAACACCATATATTTT. It translates to CASSSSTGGGNTIYF.

The V call is TRBV5-1, the J call TRBJ1-2; 8 bases align to TRBD1. The CDR3 runs 15 residues. Germline values: CDR1 SGHRS, CDR2 YFSETQ. V gave up 4 bases and J gave up 0 bases; unmatched junction bases: 5. The CDR3, as DNA: TGCGCCAGCAGCCGGACAGGGCCCTCTAACTATGGCTACACCTTC. This gives the protein CASSRTGPSNYGYTF.

This chain joins TRBV21-1 and TRBJ1-2; the table's D call of TRBD1 was not tested on the DNA. TRBV21-1 counts as a pseudogene. The CDR3 is made up of 14 amino acids. The CDR3 sequence: CASSKTRGTNGYTF. DNA of the CDR3: TGTGCCAGCAGCAAGACCAGGGGAACCAATGGCTACACCTTC.